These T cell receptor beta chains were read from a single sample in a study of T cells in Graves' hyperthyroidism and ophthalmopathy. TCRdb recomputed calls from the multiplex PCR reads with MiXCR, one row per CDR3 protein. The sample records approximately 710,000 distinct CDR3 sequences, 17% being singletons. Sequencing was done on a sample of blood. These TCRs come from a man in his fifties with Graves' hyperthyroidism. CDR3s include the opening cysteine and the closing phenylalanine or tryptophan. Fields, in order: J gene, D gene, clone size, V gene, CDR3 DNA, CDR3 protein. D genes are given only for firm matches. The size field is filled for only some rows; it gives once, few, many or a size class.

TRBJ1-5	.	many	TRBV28	TGTGCCAGCAGTTTTGATGGCCCCCATCAGCCCCAGCATTTT	CASSFDGPHQPQHF
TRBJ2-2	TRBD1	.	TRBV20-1	TGCAGTGCGGACCCCGGGACAGGGGGTATCACCCTCACCGGGGAGCTGTTTTTT	CSADPGTGGITLTGELFF
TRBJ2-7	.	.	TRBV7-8	TGTGCCAGCAGCTTAGGCGTCGGGGAATTTAGCTCCTACGAGCAGTACTTC	CASSLGVGEFSSYEQYF
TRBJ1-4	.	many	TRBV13	TGTGCCAGCAGCTTAGGAACAGGCAGGAAACTGTTTTTT	CASSLGTGRKLFF
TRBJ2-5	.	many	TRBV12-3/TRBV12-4	TGTGCCAGCAGTTTAAGGGGGAGTGGGGAGACCCAGTACTTC	CASSLRGSGETQYF
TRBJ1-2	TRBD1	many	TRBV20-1	TGCAGTGCTAGTTCCCCGACAGGGAACAGCTACACCTTC	CSASSPTGNSYTF
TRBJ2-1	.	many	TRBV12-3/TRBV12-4	TGTGCCAGCAGTTTTAGGGGGAGTGGGTACAATGAGCAGTTCTTC	CASSFRGSGYNEQFF
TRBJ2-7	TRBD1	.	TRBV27	TGTGCCAGCAGTTCCACCGGGACAGGGGACGAGCAGTACTTC	CASSSTGTGDEQYF
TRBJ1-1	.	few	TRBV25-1	TGTGCCAGCAGTTCCGACAGCAGAAACACTGAAGCTTTCTTT	CASSSDSRNTEAFF
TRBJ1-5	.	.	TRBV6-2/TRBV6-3	TGTGCCAGCAGTTACGGGCGGAACAATCAGCCCCAGCATTTT	CASSYGRNNQPQHF
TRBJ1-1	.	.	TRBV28	TGTGCCAGTAATTTGCTGAACACTGAAGCTTTCTTT	CASNLLNTEAFF
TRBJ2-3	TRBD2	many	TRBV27	TGTGCCAGCAGTTCACTAGCGGGAGTAATAGATACGCAGTATTTT	CASSSLAGVIDTQYF
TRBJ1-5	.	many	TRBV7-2	TGTGCCAGCAGCTTACGTAGGGGGGCCTATAGCAATCAGCCCCAGCATTTT	CASSLRRGAYSNQPQHF
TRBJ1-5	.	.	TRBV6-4	TGTGCCAGCTCCGGGACAAAATATAGCAATCAGCCCCAGCATTTT	CASSGTKYSNQPQHF
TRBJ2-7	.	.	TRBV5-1	TGCGCCAGCAGCTTGGTAGGGGAAAAGAGAGACGAGCAGTACTTC	CASSLVGEKRDEQYF
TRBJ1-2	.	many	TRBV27	TGTGCCAGCAGAAGCGGGCTTTACTATGGCTACACCTTC	CASRSGLYYGYTF
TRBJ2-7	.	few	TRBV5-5	TGTGCCAGCAGCTTGGAAGTGGGACCCTACGAGCAGTACTTC	CASSLEVGPYEQYF
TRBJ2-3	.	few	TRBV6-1	TGTGCCAGCACGGCAGGCACAGATACGCAGTATTTT	CASTAGTDTQYF
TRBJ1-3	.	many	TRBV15	TGTGCCACCAGCAGATACGCCGGGGAGGCCGACTCTGGAAACACCATATATTTT	CATSRYAGEADSGNTIYF
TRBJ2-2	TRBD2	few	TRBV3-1	TGTGCCAGCAGCCAAGGCGGGAGGGCCCCCGGGGAGCTGTTTTTT	CASSQGGRAPGELFF
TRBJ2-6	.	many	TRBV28	TGTGCCAGCAGGCAGACAGGCAGCTCTGGGGCCAACGTCCTGACTTTC	CASRQTGSSGANVLTF
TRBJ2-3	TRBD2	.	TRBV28	TGTGCCAGCATCTCCGGACGGGAGGGCACAGATACGCAGTATTTT	CASISGREGTDTQYF
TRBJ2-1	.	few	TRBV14	TGTGCCAGCAGCCGAGTGGGTTTCAATGAGCAGTTCTTC	CASSRVGFNEQFF
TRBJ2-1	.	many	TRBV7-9	TGTGCCAGCAGCTCCACCGGGATCTACAATGAGCAGTTCTTC	CASSSTGIYNEQFF
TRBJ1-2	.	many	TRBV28	TGTGCCAGCAGTCCCCCACGGGACGGATTATCCTATGGCTACACCTTC	CASSPPRDGLSYGYTF
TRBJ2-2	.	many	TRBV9	TGTGCCAGCAGCGTAGCTGGGGCGGAGACCGGGGAGCTGTTTTTT	CASSVAGAETGELFF
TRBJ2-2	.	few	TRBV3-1	TGTGCCAGCACCTCGGACGAGAACACCGGGGAGCTGTTTTTT	CASTSDENTGELFF
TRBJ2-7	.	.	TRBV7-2	TGTGCCAGCAGCTTAGTTCAGAGGAAAAGCTACGAGCAGTACTTC	CASSLVQRKSYEQYF
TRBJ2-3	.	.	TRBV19	TGTGCCAGTAGTATCCTGGGGACTAGCACAGATACGCAGTATTTT	CASSILGTSTDTQYF
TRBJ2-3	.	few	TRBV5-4	TGTGCCAGCAGCCCAGTTGAGGGGTCAGATACGCAGTATTTT	CASSPVEGSDTQYF
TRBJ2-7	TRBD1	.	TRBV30	TGTGCCCAGTACAGGGGGGACTACGAGCAGTACTTC	CAQYRGDYEQYF
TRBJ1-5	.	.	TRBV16	TGTGCCAGCAGCCAAGGGCTTAGCAATCAGCCCCAGCATTTT	CASSQGLSNQPQHF
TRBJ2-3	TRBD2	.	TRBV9	TGTGCCAGCAGCGACGGGACTAGCGGGAGAGAAGATACGCAGTATTTT	CASSDGTSGREDTQYF
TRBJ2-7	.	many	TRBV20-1	TGCAGTGCCCGGTCAGAGGGCGAGCAGTACTTC	CSARSEGEQYF
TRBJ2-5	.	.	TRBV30	TGTGCCTGGAGTAGGCGCAGGAGCCAAGAGACCCAGTACTTC	CAWSRRRSQETQYF
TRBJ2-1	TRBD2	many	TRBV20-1	TGCAGTGCTAGAGCGGAGCGGGAGTTTGAGCAGTTCTTC	CSARAEREFEQFF
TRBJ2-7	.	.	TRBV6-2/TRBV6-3	TGTGCCAGCAGCCATTGGACAGAAAATACCTACGAGCAGTACTTC	CASSHWTENTYEQYF